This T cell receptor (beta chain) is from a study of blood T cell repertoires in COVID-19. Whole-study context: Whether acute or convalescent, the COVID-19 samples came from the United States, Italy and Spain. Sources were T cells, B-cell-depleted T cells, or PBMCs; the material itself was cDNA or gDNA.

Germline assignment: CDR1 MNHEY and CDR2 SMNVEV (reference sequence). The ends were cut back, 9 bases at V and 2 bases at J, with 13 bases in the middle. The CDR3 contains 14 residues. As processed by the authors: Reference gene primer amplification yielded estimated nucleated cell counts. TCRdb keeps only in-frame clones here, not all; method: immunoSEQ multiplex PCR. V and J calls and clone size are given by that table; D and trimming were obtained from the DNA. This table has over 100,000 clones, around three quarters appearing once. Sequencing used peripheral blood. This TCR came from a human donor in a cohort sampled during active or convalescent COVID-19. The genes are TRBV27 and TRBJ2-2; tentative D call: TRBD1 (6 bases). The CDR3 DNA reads TGTGCCAGGATCGGGACACCTAACACCGGGGAGCTGTTTTTT. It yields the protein CARIGTPNTGELFF.